This T cell receptor (beta chain) was identified during a study of shared clonotypes between healthy human individuals. Generated by immunoSEQ multiplex PCR, the TCRdb table keeps only in-frame clones and is missing some. The sample yields roughly 500,000 clones, 76% seen once. V was shortened by 5 bases and J by 1 base, with 11 bases between the two germline ends. Germline CDR1 is MNHEY and CDR2 is SMNVEV (reference sequence). The CDR3 is 14 amino acids. The origin of this receptor is a woman aged 40 to 49 in good health. Some clones in this sample may be carry-over from other donors' samples. The material sequenced was PBMCs. The J gene is TRBJ1-1, the V gene TRBV27; D gene ambiguous. This CDR3 is CASSAIARNTEAFF. CDR3 DNA sequence: TGTGCCAGCAGTGCCATCGCCAGGAACACTGAAGCTTTCTTT.